The T cell receptor beta chain under discussion was sequenced for a study of T cell changes during pregnancy in multiple sclerosis. Sequencing used immunoSEQ multiplex PCR; TCRdb keeps in-frame clones, though not all of them. Among about 80,000 clones listed, around 90% were seen once. After removal of 6 bases from V and 3 bases from J, the junction contained 10 bases not matched to a gene. This CDR3 spans 16 amino acids. Germline CDR1 MDHEN, CDR2 SYDVKM. This clone was seen more than once but under ten times. The material was CD4+ T cells from peripheral blood mononuclear cells, obtained before pregnancy. V gene TRBV28 combines with J gene TRBJ2-7; 11 bases agree with TRBD2. The clonotype was recovered from a female donor with multiple sclerosis, enrolled in a pregnancy study. As DNA, the CDR3 is TGTGCCAGCAGACCCCGACTAGCGGGACTTTTCTACGAGCAGTACTTC. It specifies CASRPRLAGLFYEQYF. The whole variable domain, remainder taken from reference TRBV28 and TRBJ2-7, is DVKVTQSSRYLVKRTGEKVFLECVQDMDHENMFWYRQDPGLGLRLIYFSYDVKMKEKGDIPEGYSVSREKKERFSLILESASTNQTSMYLCASRPRLAGLFYEQYFGPGTRLTVT.